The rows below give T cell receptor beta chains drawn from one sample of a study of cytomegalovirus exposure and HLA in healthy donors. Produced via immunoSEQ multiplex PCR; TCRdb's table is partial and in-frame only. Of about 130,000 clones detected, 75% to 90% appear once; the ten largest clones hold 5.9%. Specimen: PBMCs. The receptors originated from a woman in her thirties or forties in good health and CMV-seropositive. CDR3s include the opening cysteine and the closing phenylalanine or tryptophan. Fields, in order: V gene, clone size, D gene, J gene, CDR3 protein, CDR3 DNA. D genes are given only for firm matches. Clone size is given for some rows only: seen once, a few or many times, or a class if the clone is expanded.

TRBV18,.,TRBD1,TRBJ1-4,CASSPSTGGTNEKLFF,TGTGCCAGCTCACCGTCGACAGGGGGGACTAATGAAAAACTGTTTTTT
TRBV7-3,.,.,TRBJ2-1,CASSFGTSSSSSYNEQFF,TGTGCCAGCAGCTTCGGTACTAGCTCATCGAGCTCCTACAATGAGCAGTTCTTC
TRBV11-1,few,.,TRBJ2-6,CATPRDDTSGANVLTF,TGTGCCACCCCCCGGGATGATACCTCTGGGGCCAACGTCCTGACTTTC
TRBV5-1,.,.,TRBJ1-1,CASSWSGLTEAFF,TGCGCCAGCAGCTGGTCGGGTTTGACTGAAGCTTTCTTT
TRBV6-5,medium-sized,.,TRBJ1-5,CASSYRHNQPQHF,TGTGCCAGCAGTTACCGACACAATCAGCCCCAGCATTTT
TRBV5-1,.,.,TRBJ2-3,CASSLDGGAEDTQYF,TGCGCCAGCAGCTTGGATGGGGGGGCCGAAGATACGCAGTATTTT
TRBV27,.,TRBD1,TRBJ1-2,CASSVGTGGYAGYTF,TGTGCCAGCAGTGTCGGGACAGGGGGCTATGCCGGCTACACCTTC
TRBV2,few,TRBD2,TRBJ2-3,CASSATGLAANTDTQYF,TGTGCCAGCAGCGCAACGGGACTAGCGGCAAACACAGATACGCAGTATTTT
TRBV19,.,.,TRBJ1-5,CASSTRTQKTDNQPQHF,TGTGCCAGTAGTACGCGGACACAAAAGACGGACAATCAGCCCCAGCATTTT
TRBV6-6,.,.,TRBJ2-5,CASGRGGGQETQYF,TGTGCCAGCGGTCGAGGGGGGGGCCAAGAGACCCAGTACTTC
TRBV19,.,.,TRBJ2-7,CASSPFGATIPYEQYF,TGTGCCAGTAGCCCGTTTGGGGCGACGATTCCCTACGAGCAGTACTTC
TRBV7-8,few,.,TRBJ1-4,CASSLGGQPNEKLFF,TGTGCCAGCAGCTTAGGAGGACAGCCTAATGAAAAACTGTTTTTT
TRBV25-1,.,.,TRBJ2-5,CASSSGGSQETQYF,TGTGCCAGCAGTTCCGGGGGTTCCCAAGAGACCCAGTACTTC
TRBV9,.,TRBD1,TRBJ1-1,CASSVSGTGKIEAFF,TGTGCCAGCAGCGTATCGGGGACAGGAAAAATTGAAGCTTTCTTT
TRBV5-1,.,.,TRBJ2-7,CASSLQGPYEQYF,TGCGCCAGCAGCTTGCAGGGCCCCTACGAGCAGTACTTC
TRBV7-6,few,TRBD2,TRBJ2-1,CASSLLAGRGGEQFF,TGTGCCAGCAGCTTACTAGCGGGCCGAGGGGGGGAGCAGTTCTTC
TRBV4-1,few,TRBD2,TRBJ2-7,CASSQDFAGGNEQYF,TGCGCCAGCAGCCAAGATTTCGCGGGGGGGAACGAGCAGTACTTC
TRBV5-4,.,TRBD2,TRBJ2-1,CASSDPAGAYNEQFF,TGTGCCAGCAGCGATCCGGCGGGAGCCTACAATGAGCAGTTCTTC
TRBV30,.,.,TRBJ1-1,CAWSPHQATEAFF,TGTGCCTGGAGCCCCCACCAGGCCACTGAAGCTTTCTTT
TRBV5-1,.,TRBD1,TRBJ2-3,CASSLRTRDRGTDTQYF,TGCGCCAGCAGCTTGCGTACCCGGGACAGGGGAACAGATACGCAGTATTTT
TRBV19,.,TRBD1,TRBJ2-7,CASSILLGTGTTYEQYF,TGTGCCAGTAGTATACTTCTTGGGACAGGCACCACTTACGAGCAGTACTTC
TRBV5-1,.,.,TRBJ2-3,CASSSGVTTDTQYF,TGCGCCAGCAGCTCGGGTGTAACTACAGATACGCAGTATTTT
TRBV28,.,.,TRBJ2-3,CASAGIGTDTQYF,TGTGCCAGCGCGGGTATCGGCACAGATACGCAGTATTTT
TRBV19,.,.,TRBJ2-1,CASSIGGYNEQFF,TGTGCCAGTAGCATAGGCGGGTACAATGAGCAGTTCTTC
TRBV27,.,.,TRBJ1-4,CASSNTATNEKLFF,TGTGCCAGCAGCAACACCGCAACTAATGAAAAACTGTTTTTT
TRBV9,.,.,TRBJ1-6,CASSPTGGQYNSPLHF,TGTGCCAGCAGTCCAACTGGTGGACAGTATAATTCACCCCTCCACTTT
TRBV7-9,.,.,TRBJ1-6,CASSGEGLNSPLHF,TGTGCCAGCAGTGGGGAGGGGCTTAATTCACCCCTCCACTTT
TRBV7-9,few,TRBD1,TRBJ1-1,CASSPPYWGQGVRALEAFF,TGTGCCAGCAGCCCCCCATACTGGGGACAGGGGGTTCGGGCCCTCGAAGCTTTCTTT
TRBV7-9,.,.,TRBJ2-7,CASSLGGSGYEQYF,TGTGCCAGCAGCTTAGGAGGTTCGGGCTACGAGCAGTACTTC
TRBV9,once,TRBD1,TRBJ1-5,CASSGGSSNQPQHF,TGTGCCAGCTCAGGGGGTTCGAGCAATCAGCCCCAGCATTTT
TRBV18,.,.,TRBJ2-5,CASSSGETQYF,TGTGCCAGCTCATCGGGAGAGACCCAGTACTTC
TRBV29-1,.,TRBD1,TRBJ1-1,CSTRQGAKNTEAFF,TGCAGCACCCGACAGGGGGCAAAGAACACTGAAGCTTTCTTT
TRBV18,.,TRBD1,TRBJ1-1,CASSPPTGLGTEAFF,TGTGCCAGCTCACCACCGACAGGGTTGGGCACTGAAGCTTTCTTT
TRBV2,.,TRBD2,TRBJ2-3,CASSQAGVVTDTQYF,TGTGCCAGCAGTCAAGCGGGAGTGGTGACAGATACGCAGTATTTT
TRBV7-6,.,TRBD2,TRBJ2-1,CASSFRTSGEGLPDEQFF,TGTGCCAGCAGCTTCAGGACTAGCGGGGAGGGCCTACCCGATGAGCAGTTCTTC
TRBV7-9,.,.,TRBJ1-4,CASSRIGTENEKLFF,TGTGCCAGCAGCCGGATCGGGACTGAGAATGAAAAACTGTTTTTT
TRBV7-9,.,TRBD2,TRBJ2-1,CASSLDLAGNNEQFF,TGTGCCAGCAGCTTAGATCTAGCGGGCAACAATGAGCAGTTCTTC
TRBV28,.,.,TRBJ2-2,CASRPQGANTGELFF,TGTGCCAGCAGACCACAGGGCGCGAACACCGGGGAGCTGTTTTTT
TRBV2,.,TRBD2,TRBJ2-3,CASSAWGLAGDTQYF,TGTGCCAGCAGTGCTTGGGGACTAGCGGGTGATACGCAGTATTTT
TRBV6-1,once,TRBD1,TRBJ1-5,CASSARDRVNQPQHF,TGTGCCAGCAGTGCTCGGGACAGGGTCAATCAGCCCCAGCATTTT
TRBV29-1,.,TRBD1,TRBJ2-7,CSVTRTGGSEQYF,TGCAGCGTAACTAGGACAGGGGGCTCCGAGCAGTACTTC
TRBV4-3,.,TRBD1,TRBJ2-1,CASSQETGTGFYEQFF,TGCGCCAGCAGCCAAGAAACCGGGACAGGGTTTTATGAGCAGTTCTTC
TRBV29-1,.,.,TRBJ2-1,CSVGFPGRSYNEQFF,TGCAGCGTTGGATTTCCAGGGAGGTCCTACAATGAGCAGTTCTTC
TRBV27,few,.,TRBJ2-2,CASSSLVGVAGELFF,TGTGCCAGCAGTTCCCTAGTGGGAGTGGCCGGGGAGCTGTTTTTT
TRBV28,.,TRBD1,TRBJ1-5,CASSLRLQGGTQPQHF,TGTGCCAGCAGTTTACGTCTACAGGGGGGCACTCAGCCCCAGCATTTT
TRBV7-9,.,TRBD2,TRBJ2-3,CASSSLGLAGSADTQYF,TGTGCCAGCAGCTCCCTTGGACTAGCGGGGAGTGCAGATACGCAGTATTTT
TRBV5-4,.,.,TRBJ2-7,CASSLAAGRSYEQYF,TGTGCCAGCAGCTTGGCGGCAGGGAGGTCCTACGAGCAGTACTTC
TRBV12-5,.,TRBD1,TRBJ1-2,CASGLRQGGYTF,TGTGCTAGTGGTTTGAGACAGGGTGGCTACACCTTC
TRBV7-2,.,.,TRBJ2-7,CASSLDLKSHQSYEQYF,TGTGCCAGCAGCTTAGACTTAAAGTCGCACCAATCCTACGAGCAGTACTTC
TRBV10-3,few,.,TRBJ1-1,CATKGELNTEAFF,TGTGCCACGAAGGGGGAGTTGAACACTGAAGCTTTCTTT
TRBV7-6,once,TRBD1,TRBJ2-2,CASGRTGLAGELFF,TGTGCCAGCGGAAGGACAGGGTTGGCCGGGGAGCTGTTTTTT
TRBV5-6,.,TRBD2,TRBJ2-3,CASSLGLAARIAQYF,TGTGCCAGCAGCTTGGGACTAGCGGCCCGGATAGCGCAGTATTTT
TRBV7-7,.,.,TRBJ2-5,CASSLTGHVEETQYF,TGTGCTAGCAGCCTGACGGGACACGTAGAAGAGACCCAGTACTTC
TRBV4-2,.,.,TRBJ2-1,CAGSQGRGSHNEQFF,TGTGCCGGCAGCCAAGGTCGAGGGTCCCACAATGAGCAGTTCTTC
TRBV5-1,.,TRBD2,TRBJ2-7,CASSSLTSGIYEQYF,TGCGCCAGCAGCTCCCTGACTAGCGGGATATACGAGCAGTACTTC
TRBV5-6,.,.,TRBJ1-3,CASSLVGRTAGNTIYF,TGTGCCAGCAGCTTGGTTGGGAGAACGGCTGGAAACACCATATATTTT
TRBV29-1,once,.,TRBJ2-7,CSVDCRRAELGASFHEQYF,TGCAGCGTTGATTGCCGCAGGGCCGAACTCGGAGCTAGTTTCCACGAGCAGTACTTC